These 20 T cell receptor beta chains originate from one sample sequenced in a study of T-cell memory formation after mild COVID-19 (dated by TCRdb to the early 2020s). The method behind the library was 5' RACE. Sequenced using an Illumina NovaSeq 6000. The public reads were reanalyzed by TCRdb: fastp trimming at Q25, MiXCR alignment, in-frame beta chains only. Every CDR3 protein is listed once, alongside the most common genes and DNA of its rows. The sample table records approximately 300,000 distinct CDR3 sequences; roughly 15% of these occur just once. About 22% of the sample is taken by the ten largest. The sample consisted of PBMCs or a T cell subset sorted from them (not recorded which). These receptors all stem from a man younger than 35 who had mild COVID-19 (a few samples of this study predate the infection). The sample titles of this study are shuffled in the database, so cell type and time point are left out; the donor was told from shared clones.

This clonotype was recorded a few times. This rearrangement joins TRBV6-2 or TRBV6-3 to TRBJ2-5, with 7 bases identical to TRBD1. Germline V gives CDR1 MNHEY, CDR2 SVGEGT. The CDR3 sequence is 15 residues long. Germline trimming cut 6 bases from V and 3 bases from J; bases unmatched to any gene: 10. The CDR3 DNA sequence: TGTGCCAGCAGGAGATTCTCGGGACAGAAAGAGACCCAGTACTTC. Translating it yields CASRRFSGQKETQYF.

This chain connects TRBV20-1 to TRBJ1-1; tentative D call: TRBD1 (5 bases). CDR1 and CDR2 from the germline V gene are DFQATT and SNEGSKA (reference sequence). CDR3 size: 17 residues. V was shortened by 2 bases and J by 4 bases, with 23 bases between the two germline ends. The CDR3 DNA follows: TGCAGTGCTAGACCCTGGGGCGGTCCGGTTGGGGGCACTGAAGCTTTCTTT. Protein sequence: CSARPWGGPVGGTEAFF.

The V and J genes are TRBV6-6 and TRBJ2-5; D ambiguous. V lost 5 bases to trimming and J lost 4 bases, with 11 bases between them. Germline loops: CDR1 MNHNY, CDR2 SVGAGI (reference sequence). The CDR3 is 13 amino acids. CDR3 residues: CASSPWLAETQYF. CDR3 nucleotide sequence: TGTGCCAGCAGTCCTTGGTTGGCAGAGACCCAGTACTTC.

This clonotype was observed many times. The genes are TRBV5-4 and TRBJ2-3; D may be TRBD1 (6 bases). CDR1 and CDR2 (germline): SGHNT, YYREEE (reference sequence). The V end was cut by 4 bases, the J end by 5 bases, with 14 bases between. The CDR3 spans 14 residues. The CDR3 coding sequence is TGTGCCAGCAGCCAAACCAAAGGGGGAGATACGCAGTATTTT. It encodes CASSQTKGGDTQYF.

The genes are TRBV5-1 and TRBJ2-7; 7 bases map to TRBD1. Trimming took 1 base from V and 3 from J; bases not matched to a gene: 7. Germline V gene lookup returns CDR1 SGHRS and CDR2 YFSETQ. This CDR3 spans 15 amino acids. The CDR3 DNA is TGCGCCAGCAGCTTGATGCAGGGGGTCTACTACGAGCAGTACTTC. This sequence encodes CASSLMQGVYYEQYF.

This clonotype was counted only a few times. V gene TRBV2 combines with J gene TRBJ2-7; 8 nucleotides agree with TRBD1. The trim removed 11 bases at V and 3 bases at J, leaving 3 bases unmatched. The CDR3 runs 11 residues. Germline V lookup: CDR1 SNHLY, CDR2 FYNNEI. CDR3 amino acids: CASGQDYEQYV. The CDR3 DNA reads TGTGCCTCGGGACAGGACTACGAGCAGTACGTC.

There are a few counts of this clonotype. This chain's CDR3 is CASSPSAGSDTQYF. The CDR3 DNA sequence: TGTGCCAGCTCACCTTCGGCAGGGTCAGATACGCAGTATTTT. V usage is TRBV18 and J usage is TRBJ2-3; possibly TRBD1 for D (5 bases). Trimming stripped 3 bases from V and 4 bases from J, with 11 bases between. CDR3 length: 14 residues. CDR1 is KGHSH, CDR2 LQKENI, per germline.

This clonotype was seen a handful of times. J is TRBJ2-3 and V is TRBV7-8, with D possibly TRBD2 on 6 matching bases. Trimming shortened V by 4 bases and J by 5 bases, and 16 bases separated the two germline ends. Germline V CDR1 and CDR2: SGHVS, FQNEAQ. The CDR3 has 15 amino acids. The DNA for the CDR3 is TGTGCCAGCAGCTCGCAGGCGCTGGGGGGAGATACGCAGTATTTT. Translating it yields CASSSQALGGDTQYF. Full variable domain (rest looked up from reference TRBV7-8 and TRBJ2-3): GAGVSQSPRYKVAKRGQDVALRCDPISGHVSLFWYQQALGQGPEFLTYFQNEAQLDKSGLPSDRFFAERPEGSVSTLKIQRTQQEDSAVYLCASSSQALGGDTQYFGPGTRLTVL.

This clonotype was observed a few times. The chain carries TRBV28 and TRBJ2-4; maybe TRBD2 (6 bases). The CDR3 runs to 15 residues. Trimming removed 3 bases from V and 13 bases from J, with 22 bases in between. Germline loops: CDR1 MDHEN, CDR2 SYDVKM. CDR3 coding DNA: TGTGCCAGCAGTTTTTCCGGGGGATTGTTCGCTCAACAGTACTTC. This translates into CASSFSGGLFAQQYF.

The chain links TRBV5-1 to TRBJ2-5, with TRBD2 identical over 10 bases. This CDR3 comprises 17 residues. Germline V gene data show CDR1 as SGHRS and CDR2 as YFSETQ. V shed 0 bases, J shed 1 base, and the junction held 6 bases outside the gene matches. CDR3 amino acids: CASSLGLLAGPQETQYF. The CDR3, as DNA: TGCGCCAGCAGCTTGGGACTACTAGCGGGGCCCCAAGAGACCCAGTACTTC.

This clonotype was seen many times. This chain uses TRBV4-3 with TRBJ2-3; TRBD1 matches at 9 bases. Per the germline V gene, CDR1 is LGHNA and CDR2 is YSLEER. The CDR3 extends over 16 amino acids. Trimming took 3 bases from V and 5 from J; bases not matched to a gene: 9. The CDR3 DNA sequence: TGCGCCAGCAGCCATGCTCCGGGACAGGGTGAAGATACGCAGTATTTT. Translated, it gives CASSHAPGQGEDTQYF.

V usage is TRBV10-3 and J usage is TRBJ2-5; no clear D. CDR3 length equals 13 residues. V lost 0 bases, J lost 2 bases, and 4 bases lay in between. Germline CDR1 is ENHRY and CDR2 is SYGVKD. CDR3 sequence reads: CAISESAQETQYF. CDR3 coding DNA: TGTGCCATCAGTGAGTCCGCTCAAGAGACCCAGTACTTC.

This clonotype was observed at least ten times. This chain joins TRBV24-1 and TRBJ2-1; D gene uncertain. Per germline, CDR1 KGHDR and CDR2 SFDVKD. The CDR3 runs 18 residues. Trimming stripped 0 bases from V and 0 bases from J, with 14 bases between. The CDR3 region has the DNA TGTGCCACCAGTGATTTGCATGGTAGGGCGGTCTCCTACAATGAGCAGTTCTTC. The encoded protein is CATSDLHGRAVSYNEQFF.

This clonotype was picked up many times. CDR3 residues: CASRTGDSMNTEAFF. CDR3 coding DNA: TGTGCCAGCAGGACGGGGGACAGCATGAACACTGAAGCTTTCTTT. The rearrangement joins TRBV6-1 to TRBJ1-1; 7 bases match TRBD1. The ends lost 6 bases at V and 0 bases at J; junction bases unmatched: 7. CDR3 length equals 15 residues. Germline lookup yields CDR1 MNHNS and CDR2 SASEGT.

This rearrangement joins TRBV27 to TRBJ2-7; perhaps TRBD2 as D (6 bases). Germline CDR1 reads MNHEY; CDR2 reads SMNVEV (reference sequence). The CDR3 is made up of 13 amino acids. V lost 1 base, J lost 6 bases, and 10 bases lay in between. In nucleotides, the CDR3 is TGTGCCAGCAGTTTATGGCAGGGAGGCGAGCAGTACTTC. Its protein product is CASSLWQGGEQYF.

This clonotype was seen a handful of times. The CDR3 sequence is CSATVGGRYGYTF. The CDR3 bases are TGCAGTGCCACCGTTGGCGGGCGCTATGGCTACACCTTC. The genes are TRBV20-1 and TRBJ1-2; D is unclear. V was shortened by 6 bases and J by 4 bases, with 15 bases between the two germline ends. The CDR3 is 13 amino acids. Germline CDR1 reads DFQATT; CDR2 reads SNEGSKA (reference sequence).

A few counts support this clonotype. J is TRBJ1-2 and V is TRBV5-5; D call uncertain. The CDR3 extends over 16 amino acids. Germline V gives CDR1 SGHKS, CDR2 YYEKEE (reference sequence). V was trimmed by 4 bases and J by 0 bases, leaving 16 bases between them. The CDR3 protein is CASSKRREGSNYGYTF. Written as DNA, the CDR3 is TGTGCCAGCAGCAAAAGGAGGGAAGGATCTAACTATGGCTACACCTTC.

The chain employs TRBV6-6 and TRBJ1-3, with D possibly being TRBD1 (5 bases). This CDR3 contains 16 residues. V shed 6 bases and J shed 0 bases, with 15 bases lying between them. Germline V gene sequence: CDR1 MNHNY, CDR2 SVGAGI (reference sequence). CDR3 nucleotide sequence: TGTGCCAGCAGAAGACAGATATCGGGCTCTGGAAACACCATATATTTT. It translates to CASRRQISGSGNTIYF.

The CDR3 reads CASSPSVSYNEQFF. CDR3 nucleotides: TGCGCCAGCAGTCCTAGCGTATCCTACAATGAGCAGTTCTTC. The V call is TRBV4-3, the J call TRBJ2-1; TRBD2 is a possible D gene (6 bases). This CDR3 has 14 residues. Germline CDR1 and CDR2: LGHNA and YSLEER. Trimming shortened V by 6 bases and J by 1 base, and 10 bases separated the two germline ends.

There are a few counts of this clonotype. Its ends do not fully match the called genes, so a read error is possible. This chain joins TRBV5-1 and TRBJ2-1, with 9 bases fitting TRBD1. The CDR3 consists of 13 residues. Germline CDR1 and CDR2: SGHRS and YFSETQ. CDR3 coding DNA: TGCGCCTGCAGGGGACAGGGTGCGGATGAGCAGTTCTTC. Protein product: CACRGQGADEQFF.